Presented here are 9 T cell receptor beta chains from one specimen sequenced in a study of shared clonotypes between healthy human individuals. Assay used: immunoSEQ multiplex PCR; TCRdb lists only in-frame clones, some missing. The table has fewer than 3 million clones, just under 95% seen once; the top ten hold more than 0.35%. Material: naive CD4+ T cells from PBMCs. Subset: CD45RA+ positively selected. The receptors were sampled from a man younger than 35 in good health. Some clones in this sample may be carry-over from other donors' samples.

This CDR3 is CASSVATPGGRETQYF. The DNA of the CDR3 is TGTGCCAGCAGCGTTGCAACCCCCGGGGGGCGGGAGACCCAGTACTTC. V and J are TRBV5-4 and TRBJ2-5; D might be TRBD2 (7 bases). The CDR3 is made up of 16 amino acids. CDR1 and CDR2 (germline): SGHNT, YYREEE (reference sequence). Deletions cut 4 bases from V and 5 bases from J, with 21 bases between.

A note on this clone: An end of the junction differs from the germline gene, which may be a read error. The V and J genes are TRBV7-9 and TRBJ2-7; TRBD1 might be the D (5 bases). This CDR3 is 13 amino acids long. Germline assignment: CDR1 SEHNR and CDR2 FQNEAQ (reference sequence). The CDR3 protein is CASSFWGSNEQYF. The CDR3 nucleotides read TGTGCCAGCAGCTTCTGGGGCTCCAACGAGCAGTACTTC.

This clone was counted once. The CDR3: CASSLAVGGNQPQHF. Written as DNA, the CDR3 is TGCGCCAGCAGCTTGGCCGTAGGGGGCAATCAGCCCCAGCATTTT. The rearrangement joins TRBV5-1 to TRBJ1-5; perhaps TRBD1 as D (5 bases). The CDR3 extends over 15 amino acids. Trimming removed 0 bases from V and 2 bases from J, with 9 bases in between. Germline values: CDR1 SGHRS, CDR2 YFSETQ.

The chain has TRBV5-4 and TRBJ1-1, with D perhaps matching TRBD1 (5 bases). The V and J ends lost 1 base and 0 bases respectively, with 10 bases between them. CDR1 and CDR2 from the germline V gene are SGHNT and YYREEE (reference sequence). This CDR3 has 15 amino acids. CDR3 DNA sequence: TGTGCCAGCAGCTTGAAAAACAGGATGAACACTGAAGCTTTCTTT. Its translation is CASSLKNRMNTEAFF.

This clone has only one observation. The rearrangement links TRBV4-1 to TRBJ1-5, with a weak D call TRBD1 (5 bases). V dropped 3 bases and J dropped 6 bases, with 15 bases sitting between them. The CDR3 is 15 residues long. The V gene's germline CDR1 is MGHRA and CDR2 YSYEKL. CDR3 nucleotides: TGCGCCAGCAGCCAGAAAGGCAGGGACGTTCAGCCCCAGCATTTT. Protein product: CASSQKGRDVQPQHF.

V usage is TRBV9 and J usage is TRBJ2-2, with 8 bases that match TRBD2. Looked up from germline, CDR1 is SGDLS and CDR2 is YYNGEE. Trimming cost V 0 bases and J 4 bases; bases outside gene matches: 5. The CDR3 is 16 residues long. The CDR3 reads CASSVAAGVGTGELFF. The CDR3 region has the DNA TGTGCCAGCAGCGTAGCAGCGGGAGTTGGCACCGGGGAGCTGTTTTTT. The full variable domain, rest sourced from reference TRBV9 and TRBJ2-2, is DSGVTQTPKHLITATGQRVTLRCSPRSGDLSVYWYQQSLDQGLQFLIQYYNGEERAKGNILERFSAQQFPDLHSELNLSSLELGDSALYFCASSVAAGVGTGELFFGEGSRLTVL.

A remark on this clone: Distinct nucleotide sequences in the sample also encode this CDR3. CDR3 nucleotides: TGTGCCAGCAGCTTGGCCCGTGGAAACACCATATATTTT. Translated, it gives CASSLARGNTIYF. The chain is built from TRBV5-4 and TRBJ1-3; D gene unclear. Trimming cost V 0 bases and J 3 bases, with 4 bases left between them. Germline CDR1 is SGHNT and CDR2 is YYREEE (reference sequence). CDR3 size: 13 residues.

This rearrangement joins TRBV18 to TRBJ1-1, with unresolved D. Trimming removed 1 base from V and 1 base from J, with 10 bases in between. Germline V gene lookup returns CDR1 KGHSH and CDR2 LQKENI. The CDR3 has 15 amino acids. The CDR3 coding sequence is TGTGCCAGCTCACCACAGGTCCCGGGGAACACTGAAGCTTTCTTT. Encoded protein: CASSPQVPGNTEAFF.

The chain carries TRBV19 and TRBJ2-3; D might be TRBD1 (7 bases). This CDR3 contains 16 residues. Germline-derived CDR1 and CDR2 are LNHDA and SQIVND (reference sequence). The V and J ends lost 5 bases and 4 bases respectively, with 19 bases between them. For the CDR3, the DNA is TGTGCCAGTAGTGAAAAACAGGGGAGGTTAGCAGATACGCAGTATTTT. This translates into CASSEKQGRLADTQYF.